This entry is about one T cell receptor beta chain. This clonotype was observed a few times. Its binding antigen is unknown. Base qualities are not recorded, but no much larger clone differs from it by a single base. This sample is drawn from a study of patients and donors after allogeneic stem cell transplantation (dated by TCRdb to 2018 to 2020). Library preparation used RT-PCR. Instrument used: NextSeq 550. TCRdb itself trimmed the public reads at Q25 with fastp, ran MiXCR and retained productive beta chains. A single entry per CDR3 protein holds the most common genes and DNA from its merged rows. The sample table records hundreds of thousands of distinct CDR3 sequences; 16% of these occur just once. Over 6% of the sample belongs to the ten largest clones. The CDR3 measures 12 amino acids from cysteine to phenylalanine. Just the 36-base CDR3 DNA is kept, in frame starting at base 1. Via the germline V gene (reference sequence), CDR1 is DFQATT and CDR2 SNEGSKA. V ends up 5 bases short and J 11 bases short, with an unmatched junction base count of 9.

The receptor chain draws on TRBV20-1 and TRBJ1-5; TRBD1 matches 7 bases in the middle. The receptor's source is a human donor who was either an allogeneic HSCT recipient or a stem cell or donor lymphocyte infusion donor (not recorded which). It is not recorded whose cells these are; they may come from a transplant donor. Sequenced sample: blood, either unsorted or a sorted T cell fraction (not recorded which). The CDR3 here reads CSASGGSRAQHF. The DNA sequence is as follows: TGCAGTGCTTCAGGGGGTTCGCGGGCCCAGCATTTT.